Presented here are 31 T cell receptor beta chains from one specimen sequenced in a study of T cell responses to AZD1222 COVID-19 vaccine. Libraries were prepared by immunoSEQ multiplex PCR; TCRdb keeps only in-frame clonotypes and omits some of them. The sample includes 150,000 or so clones, about 90% of them seen just once. The sample in question was peripheral blood, obtained 28 days after the second AZD1222 dose. The receptors stem from an adult who received the AZD1222 COVID-19 vaccine.

V usage is TRBV6-1 and J usage is TRBJ1-6, with D hard to call. There are 15 residues in the CDR3. Germline loops: CDR1 MNHNS, CDR2 SASEGT. With 1 base removed from V and 8 bases from J, the gap between germline ends came to 12 bases. CDR3 sequence: CASSEVEGRDSPLHF. DNA of the CDR3: TGTGCCAGCAGTGAAGTTGAGGGTAGGGATTCACCCCTCCACTTT.

The chain links TRBV2 to TRBJ2-7, with 12 bases matching TRBD2. V was pared by 9 bases and J by 1 base, with 7 bases of the junction left unmatched. The CDR3 is made up of 15 amino acids. Germline V lookup: CDR1 SNHLY, CDR2 FYNNEI. Here the CDR3 reads CARRLAGAHSYEQYF. CDR3 DNA: TGTGCCAGGAGACTAGCGGGGGCGCATTCCTACGAGCAGTACTTC.

CDR3 coding DNA: TGTGCCAGCAGCCCCCCATGGGACAGTAGCACAGATACGCAGTATTTT. Translating it yields CASSPPWDSSTDTQYF. The chain uses TRBV11-2 and TRBJ2-3, with TRBD1 identical over 7 bases. The germline V gene encodes CDR1 SGHAT and CDR2 FQNNGV. Germline trimming cut 5 bases from V and 0 bases from J; bases unmatched to any gene: 8. The length of the CDR3 is 16 residues.

The rearrangement links TRBV30 to TRBJ2-1; possible D gene TRBD1, 5 bases. The germline V and J ends were trimmed by 4 bases and 9 bases, with 19 bases remaining between them. Germline loops: CDR1 GTSNPN, CDR2 SVGIG (reference sequence). The CDR3 runs to 14 residues. The CDR3 loop is CAWTPGTGFSEQFF. The DNA of the CDR3 is TGTGCCTGGACCCCCGGAACAGGATTTAGTGAGCAGTTCTTC.

This chain connects TRBV30 to TRBJ2-7, with D possibly TRBD2 on 6 matching bases. The V and J ends lost 3 bases and 3 bases respectively, with 18 bases between them. The CDR3 sequence is 15 residues long. Germline CDR1 is GTSNPN and CDR2 is SVGIG (reference sequence). CDR3: CAWRRTPSEVYEQYF. The DNA of the CDR3 is TGTGCCTGGAGGCGAACTCCTAGCGAGGTCTACGAGCAGTACTTC.

This chain uses TRBV10-1 with TRBJ2-7, with 12 positions matching TRBD1. Germline V gene data show CDR1 as WNHNN and CDR2 as SYGVQD (reference sequence). J lost 6 bases, V lost 3 bases, and 9 bases had no gene match. The length of the CDR3 is 16 residues. In nucleotides, the CDR3 is TGCGCCAGCAGTGATCCGGGACAGGGGGCTAATCCCGAGCAGTACTTC. It encodes CASSDPGQGANPEQYF.

The chain carries TRBV28 and TRBJ1-3, with a possible D match to TRBD1 (5 bases). The CDR3 contains 16 residues. Germline V gene sequence: CDR1 MDHEN, CDR2 SYDVKM. Between the trimmed V and J ends, which lost 2 bases and 4 bases, there was a span of 15 bases. CDR3 DNA sequence: TGTGCCAGCAGTTTAAGTCGGGGGTCCGCGGGAAACACCATATATTTT. It is translated as CASSLSRGSAGNTIYF.

The chain employs TRBV9 and TRBJ1-2, with D tentatively TRBD1 (6 bases). The CDR3 is made up of 16 amino acids. V gave up 4 bases and J gave up 8 bases, with 24 bases separating them. Germline V gives CDR1 SGDLS, CDR2 YYNGEE. Written as DNA, the CDR3 is TGTGCCAGCAGCCCAATACCACAGGGCCGTCGTGGGGGCTACACCTTC. Translation gives CASSPIPQGRRGGYTF.

The V and J genes are TRBV9 and TRBJ1-6; 7 bases map to TRBD1. Germline V gene sequence: CDR1 SGDLS, CDR2 YYNGEE. V shed 4 bases, J shed 7 bases, and the junction held 8 bases outside the gene matches. This CDR3 contains 15 residues. In nucleotides, the CDR3 is TGTGCCAGCAGCCCAAGAGGGGGCGGCAATTCACCCCTCCACTTT. Translation: CASSPRGGGNSPLHF. The full variable domain, with the rest looked up from reference TRBV9 and TRBJ1-6, is DSGVTQTPKHLITATGQRVTLRCSPRSGDLSVYWYQQSLDQGLQFLIQYYNGEERAKGNILERFSAQQFPDLHSELNLSSLELGDSALYFCASSPRGGGNSPLHFGNGTRLTVT.

This clone was seen just once. The conserved closing phenylalanine or tryptophan is absent in this CDR3, likely reflecting a read error. No DNA is shown, since the ends of the CDR3 on it are uncertain; the CDR3 is the one TCRdb lists. The chain is built from TRBV28 and TRBJ2-7; the DNA was not compared with TRBD2, the D call given in the table. The CDR3 is 13 residues long, ends included. Per the germline V gene, CDR1 is MDHEN and CDR2 is SYDVKM. The CDR3 is CASSPSGTSGSIL.

The V call is TRBV7-2, the J call TRBJ1-3; D is ambiguous. The V gene's germline CDR1 is SGHTA and CDR2 FQGNSA. The CDR3 runs 16 residues. V dropped 0 bases and J dropped 0 bases, with 9 bases sitting between them. In DNA form, the CDR3 reads TGTGCCAGCAGCTTAGCGGCCATTCGCTCTGGAAACACCATATATTTT. The encoded protein is CASSLAAIRSGNTIYF.

J is TRBJ1-5 and V is TRBV7-2; D is ambiguous. Germline CDR1 reads SGHTA; CDR2 reads FQGNSA. V lost 2 bases and J lost 4, with 15 bases in between. This CDR3 is 16 amino acids long. The chain's CDR3 is CASSLQIYSSNQPQHF. The CDR3 coding sequence is TGTGCCAGCAGCTTACAGATTTACAGCTCGAATCAGCCCCAGCATTTT. The variable domain in full, completed from reference TRBV7-2 and TRBJ1-5, reads GAGVSQSPSNKVTEKGKDVELRCDPISGHTALYWYRQSLGQGLEFLIYFQGNSAPDKSGLPSDRFSAERTGGSVSTLTIQRTQQEDSAVYLCASSLQIYSSNQPQHFGDGTRLSIL.

V and J are TRBV5-1 and TRBJ2-1; TRBD1 matches 9 bases. V trimming: 3 bases; J trimming: 3 bases; junction bases outside the gene matches: 4. This CDR3 has 15 amino acids. Germline-derived CDR1 and CDR2 are SGHRS and YFSETQ. This CDR3 is CASSWTGDLYNEQFF. CDR3 in DNA: TGCGCCAGCAGCTGGACAGGGGACCTCTACAATGAGCAGTTCTTC.

The rearrangement links TRBV24-1 to TRBJ1-4; D is undetermined. Germline-derived CDR1 and CDR2 are KGHDR and SFDVKD. Trimming left V 3 bases short and J 8 bases short, with 9 bases between. The CDR3 extends over 13 amino acids. The CDR3 is CATSDMTREKLFF. The CDR3 DNA reads TGTGCCACCAGTGATATGACCCGGGAAAAACTGTTTTTT.

The chain couples TRBV7-9 to TRBJ1-6; 8 bases are shared with TRBD1. V trimming: 11 bases; J trimming: 9 bases; junction bases outside the gene matches: 15. Per germline, CDR1 SEHNR and CDR2 FQNEAQ (reference sequence). This CDR3 has 15 amino acids. The CDR3 nucleotides read TGTGCCGTCGGAGGGGCAGGGGGCGTTGGTTCACCCCTCCACTTT. It yields the protein CAVGGAGGVGSPLHF.

The V gene is TRBV3-1 (or the pseudogene TRBV3-2), the J gene TRBJ2-3; the D gene is possibly TRBD2 (6 bases). Germline loops: CDR1 LGHDT, CDR2 YNNKEL (reference sequence). The CDR3 is 12 amino acids. V was pared by 1 base and J by 13 bases, with 12 bases between. The CDR3 DNA sequence: TGTGCCAGCAGCCAAGTGGAGGGAGTCAAGTATTTT. This codes for CASSQVEGVKYF.

V usage is TRBV6-5 and J usage is TRBJ1-1, with 7 positions matching TRBD1. V was pared by 6 bases and J by 3 bases, with 4 bases of the junction left unmatched. CDR1 and CDR2 (germline): MNHEY, SVGAGI. This CDR3 region has 13 residues. CDR3 bases: TGTGCCAGCAGACCCGACAGGGACACTGAAGCTTTCTTT. Its translation: CASRPDRDTEAFF.

V gene TRBV18 combines with J gene TRBJ2-2, with 7 bases identical to TRBD2. CDR1 and CDR2 from the germline V gene are KGHSH and LQKENI. V trimming: 2 bases; J trimming: 4 bases; junction bases outside the gene matches: 13. CDR3 length: 18 amino acids. CDR3 bases: TGTGCCAGCTCACCATTGGGACGAGCGGGATCGAGCACCGGGGAGCTGTTTTTT. It translates to CASSPLGRAGSSTGELFF.

This sequence joins TRBV3-1 (or the pseudogene TRBV3-2) and TRBJ2-7, with D possibly being TRBD1 (7 bases). Per germline, CDR1 LGHDT and CDR2 YNNKEL (reference sequence). V shed 5 bases and J shed 3 bases, with 11 bases lying between them. The CDR3 length is 13 residues. Written as DNA, the CDR3 is TGTGCCAGCAGCAACCAGGGGGGCTACGAGCAGTACTTC. Protein product: CASSNQGGYEQYF.

V and J are TRBV15 and TRBJ1-5, with D unresolved. CDR1 is LNHNV, CDR2 YYDKDF, per germline (reference sequence). V lost 1 base and J lost 5, with 9 bases in between. The CDR3 covers 14 residues. CDR3 in amino acids: CATSRVWSDQPQHF. Written as DNA, the CDR3 is TGTGCCACCAGCAGAGTATGGAGTGATCAGCCCCAGCATTTT.

This sequence joins TRBV9 and TRBJ2-1; 10 bases line up with TRBD1. Germline V gene data show CDR1 as SGDLS and CDR2 as YYNGEE. Trimming removed 5 bases from V and 9 bases from J; junction bases left unmatched: 26. There are 20 residues in the CDR3. CDR3 DNA sequence: TGTGCCAGCAGTCGAACGGGACAGGGGACCTTAGCGCCAAAGGGTGGTGAGCAGTTCTTC. Translated, it gives CASSRTGQGTLAPKGGEQFF.

The chain employs TRBV7-2 and TRBJ2-3; D not resolved. This CDR3 has 14 residues. Germline CDR1 and CDR2: SGHTA and FQGNSA. The V and J ends lost 1 base and 6 bases respectively, with 11 bases between them. The CDR3 nucleotides read TGTGCCAGCAGCTTAGGGCCGACTTTTGATACGCAGTATTTT. Encoded protein: CASSLGPTFDTQYF.

The gene calls are TRBV19 and TRBJ1-6; D might be TRBD1 (5 bases). The CDR3 contains 17 residues. Trimming stripped 11 bases from V and 7 bases from J, with 27 bases between. Looked up from germline, CDR1 is LNHDA and CDR2 is SQIVND (reference sequence). CDR3 sequence (DNA): TGTGCCTCCAAAACCGGGACGAATCCTGGGAAGAATTCACCCCTCCACTTT. This encodes CASKTGTNPGKNSPLHF.

This clone was observed once. This rearrangement joins TRBV30 to TRBJ2-5; D is unresolved. There are 13 residues in the CDR3. The V gene's germline CDR1 is GTSNPN and CDR2 SVGIG (reference sequence). The V and J ends lost 0 bases and 2 bases respectively, with 7 bases between them. CDR3 nucleotides: TGTGCCTGGAGTGTAATAGTACAAGAGACCCAGTACTTC. As protein: CAWSVIVQETQYF.

This rearrangement joins TRBV7-3 to TRBJ2-5, with a weak D call TRBD2 (6 bases). The CDR3 sequence is 13 residues long. Trimming took off 2 bases at V and 4 bases at J, with 8 bases between the two ends. The germline V gene has CDR1 SGHTA and CDR2 FQGTGA. The CDR3 coding sequence is TGTGCCAGCAGCTTACGGGAGAGAGAGACCCAGTACTTC. Its translation: CASSLRERETQYF.

The chain is built from TRBV6-5 and TRBJ1-2; perhaps TRBD1 as D (5 bases). The V gene's germline CDR1 is MNHEY and CDR2 SVGAGI. V was shortened by 2 bases and J by 1 base, with 11 bases between the two germline ends. The CDR3 spans 15 residues. The DNA for the CDR3 is TGTGCCAGCAGTTACGTGGGGGAACTTAACTATGGCTACACCTTC. Translated: CASSYVGELNYGYTF.

This clone was observed a handful of times. The V and J genes are TRBV2 and TRBJ2-7; weak D call: TRBD2 (7 bases). Germline CDR1 and CDR2: SNHLY and FYNNEI. Trimming took off 7 bases at V and 3 bases at J, with 19 bases between the two ends. The CDR3 runs 15 residues. The CDR3 is CASILGGQPRYEQYF. The DNA for the CDR3 is TGTGCCAGCATCCTCGGGGGGCAACCCCGCTACGAGCAGTACTTC. The variable domain in full, completed from reference TRBV2 and TRBJ2-7, reads EPEVTQTPSHQVTQMGQEVILRCVPISNHLYFYWYRQILGQKVEFLVSFYNNEISEKSEIFDDQFSVERPDGSNFTLKIRSTKLEDSAMYFCASILGGQPRYEQYFGPGTRLTVT.

This clone was found once. The genes are TRBV30 and TRBJ2-2, with 7 bases aligning to TRBD1. Germline-derived CDR1 and CDR2 are GTSNPN and SVGIG (reference sequence). V shed 0 bases and J 6 bases; nucleotides not matched to a gene: 7. This CDR3 spans 15 amino acids. The CDR3 region has the DNA TGTGCCTGGAGTGTAGGGGCGCAGGGGGCCGGGGAGCTGTTTTTT. Its protein is CAWSVGAQGAGELFF. Using reference TRBV30 and TRBJ2-2 for the parts outside the CDR3, the full variable domain is SQTIHQWPATLVQPVGSPLSLECTVEGTSNPNLYWYRQAAGRGLQLLFYSVGIGQISSEVPQNLSASRPQDRQFILSSKKLLLSDSGFYLCAWSVGAQGAGELFFGEGSRLTVL.

The chain couples TRBV28 to TRBJ2-5; D unclear. The germline V gene has CDR1 MDHEN and CDR2 SYDVKM. The CDR3 contains 16 residues. Between the trimmed V and J ends, which lost 3 bases and 8 bases, there was a span of 22 bases. The CDR3 nucleotides read TGTGCCAGCAGTTTGGATCTCCCAGCAGGTACCTCAACCCAGTACTTC. It specifies CASSLDLPAGTSTQYF.

The rearrangement joins TRBV14 to TRBJ1-6; D might be TRBD1 (5 bases). This CDR3 contains 16 residues. V lost 5 bases and J 10 bases, leaving 21 bases between the germline ends. Germline V gene sequence: CDR1 SGHDN, CDR2 FVKESK. DNA for the CDR3: TGTGCCAGCAGCATCGTCCGGGTTAGGGGAGGATCACCCCTCCACTTT. It specifies CASSIVRVRGGSPLHF.

This clone was seen just once. The CDR3 protein is CASSLIPDGGGTDTQYF. CDR3 bases: TGTGCCAGCAGCCTAATCCCCGACGGAGGAGGGACAGATACGCAGTATTTT. This chain joins TRBV5-5 and TRBJ2-3; possible D gene TRBD2, 6 bases. The CDR3 has 17 amino acids. Trimming took off 4 bases at V and 3 bases at J, with 21 bases between the two ends. Germline CDR1 SGHKS, CDR2 YYEKEE (reference sequence).